These T cell receptor beta chains were read from a single sample in a study of cytomegalovirus exposure and HLA in healthy donors. The table came from immunoSEQ multiplex PCR; TCRdb's copy has only in-frame clones and leaves some out. In the table there are 90,000 to 150,000 clones, 77% of which are singletons. Sequencing was carried out using PBMCs. The origin of the receptors is a human donor in good health. The CDR3 runs from the conserved cysteine through the conserved F or W. A D gene is named only where the DNA matches it firmly. Where a row states a size, it is once, few, many or the class of an expanded clone; other rows omit it.

>TRBV7-9|TRBD1|TRBJ1-2|few
TGTGCCAGCAGCTTAGAGGCAGGGGGTGGCTACACCTTC
CASSLEAGGGYTF
>TRBV23-1|-|TRBJ2-4|-
TGCGCCAGCAGGGGCCGGCCGCTAGCCAAAAACATTCAGTACTTC
CASRGRPLAKNIQYF
>TRBV11-2|-|TRBJ2-2|-
TGTGCCAGCAGCTTAGGGGGCACCCCTACCGGGGAGCTGTTTTTT
CASSLGGTPTGELFF
>TRBV19|-|TRBJ2-7|few
TGTGCCAACCGACAGGAAATACCCTCCTACGAGCAGTACTTC
CANRQEIPSYEQYF
>TRBV4-2|TRBD1|TRBJ2-4|-
TGTGCCAGCAGCCAAAGGTTTGGTCAGGGGGTGTACATTCAGTACTTC
CASSQRFGQGVYIQYF
>TRBV5-1|TRBD2|TRBJ2-7|few
TGCGCCAGCAGCTTCACTAGCGGGAGCCCCTACGAGCAGTACTTC
CASSFTSGSPYEQYF
>TRBV28|TRBD1|TRBJ1-5|-
TGTGCCAGCATTGGCGGGACAGGGATTGATCAGCCCCAGCATTTT
CASIGGTGIDQPQHF
>TRBV9|-|TRBJ2-5|-
TGTGCCAGCAGCGCGCAAGAGACCCAGTACTTC
CASSAQETQYF
>TRBV27|-|TRBJ2-3|-
TGTGCCAGCAGTTTAGTGGACGCCTCGGGGTCAGATACGCAGTATTTT
CASSLVDASGSDTQYF
>TRBV11-3|TRBD2|TRBJ2-5|-
TGTGCCAGCAGCTTCCGGACTAGCGGGAGCCGGGCTGTGCAAGAGACCCAGTACTTC
CASSFRTSGSRAVQETQYF
>TRBV5-8|TRBD1|TRBJ2-7|-
TGTGCCAGCAGCTTGGCCGGGACAGGGATCTACGAGCAGTACTTC
CASSLAGTGIYEQYF
>TRBV19|-|TRBJ2-2|-
TGTGCCAGTAGTATCGGACGCCGGACTGTCGGGGAGCTGTTTTTT
CASSIGRRTVGELFF
>TRBV9|-|TRBJ1-5|-
TGTGCCAGCAGCGTAGGGGGGGGCAATCAGCCCCAGCATTTT
CASSVGGGNQPQHF
>TRBV28|-|TRBJ2-7|-
TGTGCCAGCAGTTGGACAGACTACTACGAGCAGTACTTC
CASSWTDYYEQYF
>TRBV11-2|TRBD1|TRBJ2-7|-
TGTGCCAGCAGCCCCCCGGGACAGCCCTACGAGCAGTACTTC
CASSPPGQPYEQYF
>TRBV28|TRBD1|TRBJ2-3|-
TGTGCCAGCAGTTCCCTGGACAGGGGGAGCACAGATACGCAGTATTTT
CASSSLDRGSTDTQYF
>TRBV18|-|TRBJ2-5|-
TGTGCCAGCTCACCACGCTCCGGGAGTGGTGGGCAAGAGACCCAGTACTTC
CASSPRSGSGGQETQYF
>TRBV19|-|TRBJ1-1|-
TGTGCCAGTAGTATGAGCACGAAAGCTTTCTTT
CASSMSTKAFF
>TRBV7-2|TRBD2|TRBJ2-1|-
TGTGCCAGCAGCTCAGCTAGCGGGGGATACAATGAGCAGTTCTTC
CASSSASGGYNEQFF
>TRBV5-1|TRBD2|TRBJ2-3|-
TGCGCCAGCAGCTTGTTATCCCTGGCGGGAGGGTCTGATACGCAGTATTTT
CASSLLSLAGGSDTQYF
>TRBV5-4|-|TRBJ2-3|-
TGTGCCAGCAGCTTAGGGAGCCCCCCAGATACGCAGTATTTT
CASSLGSPPDTQYF
>TRBV19|-|TRBJ1-3|-
TGTGCCAGTAGTATGGAGGCCAACTCTGGAAACACCATATATTTT
CASSMEANSGNTIYF
>TRBV10-3|TRBD2|TRBJ2-1|few
TGTGCCATCAGCGGACTAGCGGACTACAATGAGCAGTTCTTC
CAISGLADYNEQFF
>TRBV6-6|TRBD1|TRBJ1-1|-
TGTGCCAGCAGTTACTTGGGACAGAAGAACACTGAAGCTTTCTTT
CASSYLGQKNTEAFF
>TRBV19|TRBD1|TRBJ1-2|-
TGTGCCAGTAGTCTTGACTTGGACAGGACTTCTAACTATGGCTACACCTTC
CASSLDLDRTSNYGYTF
>TRBV5-6|TRBD1|TRBJ2-1|-
TGTGCCAGCAGCTCACGGGACAGGGGGAGCTACAATGAGCAGTTCTTC
CASSSRDRGSYNEQFF
>TRBV5-1|-|TRBJ2-1|-
TGCGCCAGCAGCTCTAGCATCCCCGGGAACAATGAGCAGTTCTTC
CASSSSIPGNNEQFF
>TRBV28|-|TRBJ2-5|few
TGTGCCAGCATCCGCGCTGGGACTCTTGGGACCCAGTACTTC
CASIRAGTLGTQYF
>TRBV7-7|TRBD2|TRBJ2-1|-
TGTGCTAGCAGCTCCGGGACTAGCGGCTACAATGAGCAGTTCTTC
CASSSGTSGYNEQFF